This T cell receptor beta chain emerged from a study of T cells in localized non-small cell lung cancer. General observations from the study: Those with higher blood T cell density had longer overall survival. Appearance in adjacent lung was seen for a median about 60 of the top 100 tumor clones. As only one tumor region underwent sequencing, heterogeneity remains possible.

This clone appeared once. The antigen is undetermined. Libraries were prepared by immunoSEQ multiplex PCR; TCRdb keeps only in-frame clonotypes and omits some of them. Of around 90,000 clones in the sample, around 80% were seen once. The CDR3 length is 15 residues. The J segment lost 1 base and the V segment lost 3 bases, leaving 4 bases of the junction unmatched. Germline CDR1 is GTSNPN and CDR2 is SVGIG (reference sequence). The chain has TRBV30 and TRBJ2-2, with TRBD2 matching over 8 bases. The source was PBMCs, collected before any cancer treatment. The TCR was taken from a man aged 35 to 69 with stage II squamous cell lung carcinoma. As DNA, the CDR3 is TGTGCCTGGAGGGGCGGGGGGCTGAACACCGGGGAGCTGTTTTTT. Protein product: CAWRGGGLNTGELFF.